The clone carrying this T cell receptor (beta chain) was seen only a few times. Its antigen remains unidentified. The CDR3 contains 15 residues. After removal of 7 bases from V and 2 bases from J, the junction contained 11 bases not matched to a gene. Germline loops: CDR1 MNHEY, CDR2 SVGAGI. Generated by immunoSEQ multiplex PCR, the TCRdb table keeps only in-frame clones and is missing some. The sample includes 100,000 or so clones, about 89% seen only once; the top ten take roughly 10%. This entry comes from a study of T cell responses to AZD1222 COVID-19 vaccine. Notes on the study in general: As reported, nearly half of all spike-specific TCRs target variant regions that are unmutated. Baseline seropositivity occurred in only six AZD1222 recipients. Donor demographics were predominantly white British with a female majority; clonal diversity may be underestimated.

Sequences were derived from peripheral blood, sampled 28 days after the second AZD1222 dose. J is TRBJ2-7 and V is TRBV6-5; 7 bases align to TRBD1. The clonotype was recovered from an adult who received the AZD1222 COVID-19 vaccine. Here the CDR3 DNA reads TGTGCCAGCACCAACAGGGGATCGCAGGCCTACGAGCAGTACTTC. It specifies CASTNRGSQAYEQYF.